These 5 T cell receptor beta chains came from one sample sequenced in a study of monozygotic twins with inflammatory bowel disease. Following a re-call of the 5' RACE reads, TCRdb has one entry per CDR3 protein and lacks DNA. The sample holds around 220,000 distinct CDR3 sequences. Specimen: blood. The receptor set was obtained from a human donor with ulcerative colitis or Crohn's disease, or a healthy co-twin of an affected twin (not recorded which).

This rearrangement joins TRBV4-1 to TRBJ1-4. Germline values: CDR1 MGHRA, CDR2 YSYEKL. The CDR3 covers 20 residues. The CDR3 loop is CASSQAEWGFSDRANEKLFF.

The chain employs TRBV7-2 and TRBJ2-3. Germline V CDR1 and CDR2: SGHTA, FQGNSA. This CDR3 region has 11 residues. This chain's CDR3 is CASSLVDTQYF. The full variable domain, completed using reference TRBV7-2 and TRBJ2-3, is GAGVSQSPSNKVTEKGKDVELRCDPISGHTALYWYRQSLGQGLEFLIYFQGNSAPDKSGLPSDRFSAERTGGSVSTLTIQRTQQEDSAVYLCASSLVDTQYFGPGTRLTVL.

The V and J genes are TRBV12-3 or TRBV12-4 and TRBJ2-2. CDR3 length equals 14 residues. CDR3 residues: CASNTMPNTGELFF.

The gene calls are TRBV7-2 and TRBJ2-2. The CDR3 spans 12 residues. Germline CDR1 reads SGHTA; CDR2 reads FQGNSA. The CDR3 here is CASSLDSGELFF.

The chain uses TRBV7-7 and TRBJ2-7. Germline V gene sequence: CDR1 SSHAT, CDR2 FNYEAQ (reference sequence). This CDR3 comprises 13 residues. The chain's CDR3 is CASSLDGSDEQYF.